The source of this TCR beta chain is a study of beta chain features in type 1 diabetes. Study-wide findings and caveats: TCRB CDR3s from Type 1 diabetes patients were moderately but significantly shorter in all four CD4+ subsets.

In the case of this clone: Its antigen is not known.

Expressed TCRB transcripts were sequenced after all isolated RNA was converted to cDNA. Assay: immunoSEQ multiplex PCR; the TCRdb copy retains only in-frame clones and omits some. The sample has around 280,000 clones, around 16% seen once. The length of the CDR3 is 15 residues. Germline V gene data show CDR1 as MNHEY and CDR2 as SMNVEV (reference sequence). V was clipped by 5 bases and J by 2 bases; unmatched bases: 8. This sequence originates from a man younger than 35 with type 1 diabetes. The chain couples TRBV27 to TRBJ2-5; 7 positions match TRBD2. The sequenced sample was naive CD4+ T cells from blood. CDR3 protein: CASSTFTAGQETQYF. The DNA for the CDR3 is TGTGCCAGCAGTACATTTACAGCGGGACAAGAGACCCAGTACTTC.